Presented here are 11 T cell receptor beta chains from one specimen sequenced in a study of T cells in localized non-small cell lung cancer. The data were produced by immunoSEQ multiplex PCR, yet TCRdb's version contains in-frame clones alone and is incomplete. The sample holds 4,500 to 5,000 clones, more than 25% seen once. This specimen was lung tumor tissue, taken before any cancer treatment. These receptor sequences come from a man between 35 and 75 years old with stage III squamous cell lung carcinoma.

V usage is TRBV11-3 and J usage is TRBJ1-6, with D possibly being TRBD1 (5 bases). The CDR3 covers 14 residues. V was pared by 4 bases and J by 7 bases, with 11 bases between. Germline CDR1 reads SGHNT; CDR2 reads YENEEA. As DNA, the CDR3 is TGTGCCAGCAGCTCGACAGTGGGGAATTCACCCCTCCACTTT. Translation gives CASSSTVGNSPLHF.

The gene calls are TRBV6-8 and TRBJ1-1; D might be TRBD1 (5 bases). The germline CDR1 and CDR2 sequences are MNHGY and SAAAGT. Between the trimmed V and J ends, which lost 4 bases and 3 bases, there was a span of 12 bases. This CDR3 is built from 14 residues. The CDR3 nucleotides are TGTGCCAGCAGTTCTAGGGGCGCGGACACTGAAGCTTTCTTT. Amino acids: CASSSRGADTEAFF.

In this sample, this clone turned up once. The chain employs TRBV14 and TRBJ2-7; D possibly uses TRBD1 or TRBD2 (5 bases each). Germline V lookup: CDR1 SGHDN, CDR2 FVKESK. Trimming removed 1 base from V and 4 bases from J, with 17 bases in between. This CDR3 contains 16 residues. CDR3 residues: CASSQVGLGEGYEQYF. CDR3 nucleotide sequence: TGTGCCAGCAGCCAAGTCGGTCTGGGGGAAGGGTACGAGCAGTACTTC.

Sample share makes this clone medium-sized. Written as DNA, the CDR3 is TGTGCCAGCAGCCCCCGACCGTTGGACAGGGACAACTATGGCTACACCTTC. Protein: CASSPRPLDRDNYGYTF. The chain combines TRBV11-3 with TRBJ1-2; 8 bases are shared with TRBD1. The V and J ends lost 5 bases and 2 bases, in that order; junction bases with no gene match: 13. CDR1 and CDR2 (germline): SGHNT, YENEEA. The CDR3 is 17 residues long.

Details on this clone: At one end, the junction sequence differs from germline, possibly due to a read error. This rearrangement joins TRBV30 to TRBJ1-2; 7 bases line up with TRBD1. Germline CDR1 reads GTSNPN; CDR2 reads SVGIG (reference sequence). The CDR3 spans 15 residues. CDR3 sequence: CAWSGPGGFSYGYIF. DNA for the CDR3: TGTGCCTGGAGTGGGCCAGGGGGTTTTAGCTATGGCTACATCTTC.

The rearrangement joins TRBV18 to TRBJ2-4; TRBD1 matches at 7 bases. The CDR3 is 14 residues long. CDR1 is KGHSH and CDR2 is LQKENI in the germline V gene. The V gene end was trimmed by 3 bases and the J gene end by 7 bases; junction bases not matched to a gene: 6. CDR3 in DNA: TGTGCCAGCTCACCCCCAGGGGGTTTGAACATTCAGTACTTC. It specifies CASSPPGGLNIQYF.

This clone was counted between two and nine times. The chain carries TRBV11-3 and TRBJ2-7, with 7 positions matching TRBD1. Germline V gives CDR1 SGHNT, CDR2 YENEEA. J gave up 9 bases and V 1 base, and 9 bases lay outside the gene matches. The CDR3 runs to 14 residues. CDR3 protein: CASSLVGGTDVQYF. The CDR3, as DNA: TGTGCCAGCAGCTTAGTGGGTGGGACAGACGTGCAGTACTTC.

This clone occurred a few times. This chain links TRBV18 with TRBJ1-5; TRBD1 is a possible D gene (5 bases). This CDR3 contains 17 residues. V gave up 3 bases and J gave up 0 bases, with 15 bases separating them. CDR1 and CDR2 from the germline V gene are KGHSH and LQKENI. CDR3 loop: CASSPLPGGYSNQPQHF. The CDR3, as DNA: TGTGCCAGCTCACCGTTACCGGGGGGATATAGCAATCAGCCCCAGCATTTT.

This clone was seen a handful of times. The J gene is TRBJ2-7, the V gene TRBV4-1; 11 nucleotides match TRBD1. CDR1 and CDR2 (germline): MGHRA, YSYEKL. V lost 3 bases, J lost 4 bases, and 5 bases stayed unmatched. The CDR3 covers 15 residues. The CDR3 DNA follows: TGCGCCAGCAGCCAGGACAGGGGGCAAGAGTACGAGCAGTACTTC. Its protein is CASSQDRGQEYEQYF.

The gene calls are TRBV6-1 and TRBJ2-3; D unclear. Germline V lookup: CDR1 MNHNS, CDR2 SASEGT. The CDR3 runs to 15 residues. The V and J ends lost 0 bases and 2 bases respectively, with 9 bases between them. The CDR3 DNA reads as TGTGCCAGCAGTGAAGCAGGCTCATCCACAGATACGCAGTATTTT. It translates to CASSEAGSSTDTQYF.

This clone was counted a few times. CDR3 region: CASSVAEEGEAFF. CDR3 nucleotide sequence: TGTGCCAGCAGCGTAGCTGAGGAGGGTGAAGCTTTCTTT. The chain combines TRBV9 with TRBJ1-1; D is unclear. The CDR3 extends over 13 amino acids. The germline V gene has CDR1 SGDLS and CDR2 YYNGEE. The V and J ends lost 0 bases and 7 bases respectively, with 10 bases between them.